The clone carrying this T cell receptor beta chain has a single count. The antigen is not known. This sample was taken from a study of shared clonotypes between healthy human individuals. About the research overall: A couple of women and a few men aged 18 to 49 made up the donors. The plates for each donor numbered three CD4 naive, three CD4 memory, two CD8 naive and one CD8 memory. General study results and limits: What rarefaction showed was incomplete sorted-subset sequencing despite large depth.

Germline CDR1 and CDR2: MDHEN and SYDVKM. The length of the CDR3 is 15 residues. Trimming took off 5 bases at V and 3 bases at J, with 17 bases between the two ends. The authors divided CD4+ cells into CD45RA+ naive and CD45RA-negative memory subsets. The table came from immunoSEQ multiplex PCR; TCRdb's copy has only in-frame clones and leaves some out. The table includes fewer than 1.6 million clones, about 98.5% detected once. Sequences were obtained from naive CD4+ T cells sorted from blood. Noted subset: CD45RA+ positively selected. The rearrangement joins TRBV28 to TRBJ2-7, with a tentative D call TRBD2 (6 bases). The origin of this receptor is a man aged 30 to 45 in good health. CDR3 in DNA: TGTGCCAGCAGTCGTATATCCAGCGGGTTCTACGAGCAGTACTTC. It encodes CASSRISSGFYEQYF.